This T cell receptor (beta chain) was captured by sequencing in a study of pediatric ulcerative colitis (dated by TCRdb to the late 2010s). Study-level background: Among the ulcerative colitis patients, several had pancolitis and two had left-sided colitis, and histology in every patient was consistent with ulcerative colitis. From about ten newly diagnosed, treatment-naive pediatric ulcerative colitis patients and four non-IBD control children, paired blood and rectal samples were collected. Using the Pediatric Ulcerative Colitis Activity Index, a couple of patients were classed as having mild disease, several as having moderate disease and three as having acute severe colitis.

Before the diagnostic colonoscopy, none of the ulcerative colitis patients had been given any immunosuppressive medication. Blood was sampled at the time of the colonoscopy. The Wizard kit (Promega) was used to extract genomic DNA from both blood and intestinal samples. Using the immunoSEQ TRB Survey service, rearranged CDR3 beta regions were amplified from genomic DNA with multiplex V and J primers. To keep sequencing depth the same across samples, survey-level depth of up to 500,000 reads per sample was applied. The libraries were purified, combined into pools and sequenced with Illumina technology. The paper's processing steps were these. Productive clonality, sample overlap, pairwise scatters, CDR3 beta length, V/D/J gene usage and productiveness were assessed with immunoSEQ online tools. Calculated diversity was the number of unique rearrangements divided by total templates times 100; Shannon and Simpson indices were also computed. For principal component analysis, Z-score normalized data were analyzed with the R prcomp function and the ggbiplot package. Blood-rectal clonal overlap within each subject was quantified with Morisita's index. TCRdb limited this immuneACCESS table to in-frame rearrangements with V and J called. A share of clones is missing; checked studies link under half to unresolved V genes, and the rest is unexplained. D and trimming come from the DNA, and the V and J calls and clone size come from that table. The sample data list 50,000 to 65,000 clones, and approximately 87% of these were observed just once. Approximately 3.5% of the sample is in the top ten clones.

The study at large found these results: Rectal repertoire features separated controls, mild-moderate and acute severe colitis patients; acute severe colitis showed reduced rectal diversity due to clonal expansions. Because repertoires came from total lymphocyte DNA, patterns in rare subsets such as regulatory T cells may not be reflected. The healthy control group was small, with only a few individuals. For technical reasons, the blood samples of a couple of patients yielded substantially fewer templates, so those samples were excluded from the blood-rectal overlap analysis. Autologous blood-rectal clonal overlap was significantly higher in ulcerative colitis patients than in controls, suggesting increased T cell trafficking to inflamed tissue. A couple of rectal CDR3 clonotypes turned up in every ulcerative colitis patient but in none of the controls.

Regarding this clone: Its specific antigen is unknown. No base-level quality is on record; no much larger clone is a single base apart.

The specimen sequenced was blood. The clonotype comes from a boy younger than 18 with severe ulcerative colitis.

CDR3 loop: CASKGRPEAFF. The DNA is TGTGCCAGCAAAGGTCGGCCTGAAGCTTTCTTT. The chain couples TRBV6-6 to TRBJ1-1; the D segment cannot be called with confidence. Its CDR3 holds 11 amino acids, cysteine through phenylalanine. The kept DNA is CDR3 alone, 33 bases in frame from the first base. CDR1 and CDR2, looked up from the germline V gene (reference sequence), are MNHNY and SVGAGI. The germline ends are 9 bases apart after V is trimmed by 7 bases and J by 6 bases.